This TCR beta chain is drawn from a study of cytomegalovirus exposure and HLA in healthy donors (dated by TCRdb to about 2017). Background on the whole study: In an earlier analysis of about 560 of the donors, 276 Gb of sequence data and some 120 million unique TCR beta sequences from 150 million to 200 million T cells were reported. Roughly 300 gigabases of sequencing data and approximately 92 million unique TCR sequences made up an early release that covered about 640 HLA-typed donors. Of the approximately 400 genotyped donors, more than 75% were placed in the genetic ancestry cluster associated with self-reported Caucasian donors. The study was designed to test whether signatures of past pathogen exposure could be identified by cataloging public T cell receptors. The T cell repertoires of several hundred subjects were profiled by immunosequencing and related to cytomegalovirus serostatus. In addition to the first cohort of roughly 670 subjects, a separate validation cohort of 100 to 150 different subjects was used. The study combined high-throughput TCR immunosequencing, statistical association of individual TCRs with disease status, and machine learning to predict cytomegalovirus infection status. To study patterns of TCR occurrence, a later analysis re-analyzed previously published TCR beta repertoires from 666 donors and added high-resolution HLA genotyping. The later analysis used no new phenotypic data to find candidate immune exposures, relying instead on TCR beta sequences and their occurrence across donors. In an earlier analysis of a few hundred of the donors, high-throughput TCR beta sequencing was used to judge whether each TCR beta V gene segment behaved as functional or pseudogenic. Donor age, sex, ethnicity and CMV serostatus were collected together with the repertoire data. A later genetic analysis used genome-wide SNP genotypes for about 65% of the 666 donors, treating that subset as a discovery cohort. All discovery cohort repertoires had been generated on a single sequencing platform. HLA typing covered class I and class II loci at four-digit resolution. The number of donors typed differed by locus, with roughly 629-640 for A, B, C, DRB1 and DQB1, roughly 520 for DQA1, 600 to 610 for DPA1, and 400 to 490 for DPB1. Roughly five DR-DQ haplotypes were handled as single units for association and clustering, since linkage in the cohort was strong. Among 398 genotyped donors of the cohort, an average of 235,054 unique TCR beta nucleotide sequences were sequenced per donor, around 18% of them non-productive.

The library was obtained by the immunoSEQ multiplex PCR assay. For the multiplex PCR, a mixture combining 60 forward primers for TCR Vbeta segments and 13 reverse primers for TCR Jbeta segments was used. The CDR3 region of rearranged TCR beta genes was amplified from genomic DNA by a multiplex PCR assay. The amplified TCR beta libraries were sequenced on the Illumina HiSeq System as 87-base-pair reads. The authors processed their data as follows. A later analysis tallied roughly 76 million unique TCR beta chains across the 666 repertoires, and some 10 million of those chains were shared by two or more donors. Raw reads were error-corrected and collapsed into unique sequences by a nearest-neighbor algorithm in which closely related sequences were merged to remove PCR and sequencing errors. CDR3 sequences were aligned to IMGT reference sequences to assign V, D and J gene segments. Each retained sequence needed at least a six-nucleotide match to both a V gene segment and a J gene segment. A rearrangement counted as productive if the CDR3 had no stop codons and remained in frame with V and J, and every other rearrangement counted as non-productive. CDR3 was defined according to IMGT convention as the region running from the second conserved V-encoded cysteine to the conserved J-encoded phenylalanine. The earlier analysis of 450 to 750 of the donors excluded any sequence lacking an unambiguous match to a single V gene segment. An earlier analysis of 450 to 650 of the donors called V segments functional above 56.7% productive rearrangements and segregating when the between-donor standard deviation exceeded 5%. A statistical classification framework was built to diagnose cytomegalovirus status from the catalog of TCR beta chain sequences. A later analysis assigned V and J genes by comparing TCR nucleotide sequences with IMGT/GENE-DB human TR gene sequences. The TCRdist pipeline was used in a later analysis to assign CDR3 sequences and most-parsimonious VDJ recombination scenarios. In a later analysis, each TCR beta chain was defined by its CDR3 amino acid sequence together with its V-gene family, and reads lacking a unique V-gene family were excluded. To address suspected cross-contamination and a sequencing artifact, a later analysis removed several hundred highly shared, low-generation-probability nucleotide sequences. A later analysis calculated a clonal expansion index for each public chain from normalized within-repertoire ranks of inferred template counts. Generation probabilities in a later analysis came from a VDJ recombination model fitted to out-of-frame rearrangements, and those results were checked against IGoR. In a later analysis, hypergeometric tests were used to score TCR-TCR, TCR-HLA and TCR-CMV co-occurrence, with a repertoire-size bias correction applied to TCR pairs. To estimate false discovery rates, a later analysis permuted the HLA or CMV assignments 20 times. In a later analysis, co-occurring TCRs were grouped using DBSCAN, and TCRdist sequence similarity was added for clustering within HLA-allele-positive subsets. For co-occurrence clustering, repertoires with fewer than 30,000 or more than 120,000 public chains were excluded, along with roughly 5 repertoires with anomalous nucleotide sharing. Not all clones reach the TCRdb copy of this immuneACCESS table, which keeps in-frame sequences only. Checked studies attribute under half of the gap to unresolved V genes and leave the rest unexplained. The V and J calls and clone size come from that table; D and trimming were worked out from the DNA. Across this sample there are fewer than 200,000 clones, with around 75% seen only once. Of the sample, almost 3% is held by the ten largest clones.

CDR1 and CDR2 were assigned from the germline V gene (reference sequence) as WNHNN and SYGVQD. The junction shows trimming of 6 bases on V and 3 bases on J, plus 13 bases between the germline ends. From its cysteine to its phenylalanine, the CDR3 spans 14 amino acids. Left in the record is the CDR3 DNA by itself, 42 bases read in frame from the first base. The study at large found these results: Strong co-occurrence of HLA alleles, especially DR and DQ, made assigning TCR associations to individual alleles difficult. The authors suggested that the approach could potentially be generalized to other disease states and immunological phenotypes. In vitro tests confirmed that a few of the cytomegalovirus-associated TCR beta chains recognize cytomegalovirus antigens. CMV serostatus was the only immune exposure information available for the cohort. Linkage disequilibrium might explain the correlated functional status among segregating V segments, but an unknown experimental factor could not be excluded. A later genetic analysis associated a missense DCLRE1C variant with V-gene and J-gene trimming of TCR beta chains, and an independent cohort replicated the association. In a later analysis, several top co-occurrence clusters were reported to appear linked to parvovirus B19, influenza, CMV and Epstein-Barr virus. Because HLA typing was missing for some donors at each locus, association tests included only the typed subset. A later analysis found that HLA-associated TCR beta chains were more clonally expanded and had lower generation probabilities than equally common non-associated chains. According to a later analysis, TCR association rates differed among HLA loci, with DRB1 alleles showing the most associated TCRs and HLA-C alleles showing the fewest. The classifier was reported to diagnose cytomegalovirus status with high specificity and sensitivity in both the original cohort and the validation cohort. In a later analysis, most CMV-associated TCR beta chains were found to appear HLA-restricted, with HLA associations seemingly driven largely by CMV exposure. The cohort was sequenced for TCR beta chains only, and without alpha or paired-chain data the features that could be detected were limited. A later analysis associated 15,000 or so TCR beta sequences with specific HLA alleles at a false discovery rate of 0.05. Because counts were too low, some 16 rarely observed V segments, including chromosome 9 orphons, were excluded from the earlier analysis of some 590 of the donors. An earlier analysis of approximately 590 of the donors showed that most TCR beta V segments appeared in productive rearrangements either about 87% or about 30% of the time, which broadly matched IMGT annotations. The study listed approximately 150 TCR beta chains as associated with cytomegalovirus. Some IMGT-functional V segments, including TRBV6-2 and TRBV6-3, could not be distinguished by the 87-base-pair reads and were therefore excluded. A further reported finding was that TCR beta sequences accurately predicted the HLA-A and HLA-B alleles for most subjects in the first cohort. Sequencing depth was assumed to be roughly uniform across donors in the presence/absence analyses, though that assumption may not hold. A group of highly shared sequence variants was considered likely to be a technical artifact of the sequencing pipeline. A later genetic analysis reported fewer N-insertions in productive TCRs among donors in an Asian-associated ancestry cluster than the roughly 700-donor mean. Across donors, most TCR sequences were observed very rarely, whereas some public TCRs were present in many individuals.

The cohort comprised some 730 healthy bone marrow donors. At the time of sampling, all cohort members were nominally healthy, though unrecorded immune exposures were likely present. The donor tested CMV seropositive, placing the donor among the 289 seropositive members of the cohort. Every donor gave a peripheral blood sample, and the peripheral blood mononuclear cells from that sample were used for TCR beta sequencing. The Qiagen DNeasy Blood Extraction Kit was used to extract genomic DNA from the blood cell samples. Turning to this clone: The antigen it recognizes is unknown. Per-base quality was not reported, and no clone a single base away is much larger than it.

The sequence was obtained from a woman in her forties or fifties in good health and CMV-seropositive. The sequence is built from TRBV10-1 and TRBJ2-3, with the D gene not confidently named. The sequenced material came from PBMCs. The CDR3 protein is CASSPTPGTDTQYF. The sequence in DNA is TGCGCCAGCAGCCCAACCCCCGGGACAGATACGCAGTATTTT.